Included here is one T cell receptor (beta chain) sequence, with context. Its antigen is not known. The CDR3 runs 17 residues. J gave up 0 bases and V 2 bases, and 5 bases lay outside the gene matches. Germline V CDR1 and CDR2: MDHEN, SYDVKM. Time point: pre-sensitization, week 0. Sample treatment: therapeutic diphenylcyclopropenone sensitization with weekly scalp DPC. For the library, individual cDNA molecules each received unique molecular identifiers. Methods used by the authors: A per-sample median of roughly 97,000 TCRs was observed, with a range of roughly 20,000 to 690,600. MiXCR, applied by TCRdb to the RACE reads, yields one record per CDR3 protein. The authors' filters were not applied to this entry. The table has 190,000 or so distinct CDR3 sequences, around 30% seen once. This sample was included in a study of human T cells and chemical hapten exposure. Points from the study as a whole: The study found expanded TCRs formed significantly more large CDR3 similarity clusters than controls. Donors in the study had alopecia, meaning their immune response may differ from healthy people's.

This chain joins TRBV28 and TRBJ2-2, with 8 bases fitting TRBD2. The material sequenced was whole blood, taken in connection with sensitization to the hapten diphenylcyclopropenone (DPC). The clonotype originates from a woman in her thirties with alopecia areata. Some clones in this sample may be carry-over from other donors' samples. This CDR3 is CASSLVSGATNTGELFF. In DNA, the CDR3 is TGTGCCAGCAGTTTAGTTAGCGGGGCTACGAACACCGGGGAGCTGTTTTTT.